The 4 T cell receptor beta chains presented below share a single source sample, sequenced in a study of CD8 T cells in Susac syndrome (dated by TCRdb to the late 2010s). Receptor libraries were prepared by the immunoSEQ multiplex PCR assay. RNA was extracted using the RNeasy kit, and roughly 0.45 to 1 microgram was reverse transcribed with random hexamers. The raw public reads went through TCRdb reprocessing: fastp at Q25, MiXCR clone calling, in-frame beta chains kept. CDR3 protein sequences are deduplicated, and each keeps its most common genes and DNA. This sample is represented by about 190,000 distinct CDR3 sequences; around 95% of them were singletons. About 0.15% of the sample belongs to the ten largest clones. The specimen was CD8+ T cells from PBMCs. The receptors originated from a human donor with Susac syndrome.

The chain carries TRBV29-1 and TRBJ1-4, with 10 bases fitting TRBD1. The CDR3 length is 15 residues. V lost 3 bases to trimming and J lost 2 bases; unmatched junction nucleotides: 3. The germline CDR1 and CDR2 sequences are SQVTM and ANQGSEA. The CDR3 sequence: CSVETGGFTNEKLFF. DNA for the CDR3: TGCAGCGTTGAGACAGGGGGCTTCACTAATGAAAAACTGTTTTTT.

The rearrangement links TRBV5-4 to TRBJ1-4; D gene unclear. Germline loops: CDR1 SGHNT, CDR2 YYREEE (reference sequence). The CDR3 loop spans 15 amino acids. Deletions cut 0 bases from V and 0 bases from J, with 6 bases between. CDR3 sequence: CASSLGAATNEKLFF. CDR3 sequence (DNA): TGTGCCAGCAGCTTGGGGGCTGCAACTAATGAAAAACTGTTTTTT.

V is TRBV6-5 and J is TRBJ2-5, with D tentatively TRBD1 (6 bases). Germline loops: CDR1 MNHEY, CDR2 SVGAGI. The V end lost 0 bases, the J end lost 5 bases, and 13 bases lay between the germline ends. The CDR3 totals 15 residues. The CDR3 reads CASSYSWDTGETQYF. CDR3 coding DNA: TGTGCCAGCAGTTACTCGTGGGACACGGGGGAGACCCAGTACTTC.

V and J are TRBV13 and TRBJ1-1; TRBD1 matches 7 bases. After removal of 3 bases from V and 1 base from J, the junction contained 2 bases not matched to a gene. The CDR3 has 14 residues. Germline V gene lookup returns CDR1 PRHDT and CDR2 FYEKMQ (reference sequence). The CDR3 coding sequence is TGTGCCAGCAGCTTGGACAGGAAGAACACTGAAGCTTTCTTT. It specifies CASSLDRKNTEAFF.